The 30 T cell receptor beta chains presented below share a single source sample, sequenced in a study of cytomegalovirus exposure and HLA in healthy donors. With 60 Vbeta and 13 Jbeta primers, the PCR was carried out. TCRdb's table, derived via immunoSEQ multiplex PCR, lists solely in-frame clones and lacks some. Its table records 100,000 to 150,000 clones. The specimen was PBMCs. The receptors here all came from a man aged 30 to 39 in good health and CMV-seronegative.

CDR3 in DNA: TGTGCCAGCAGTCGACAGGGGAGAAGAGGGGAAACTGAAGCTTTCTTT. Translating it yields CASSRQGRRGETEAFF. The rearrangement uses TRBV21-1 and TRBJ1-1; TRBD1 was called by the table and not checked on the DNA. TRBV21-1 is noted as a pseudogene. This CDR3 has 16 amino acids.

The J gene is TRBJ2-7, the V gene TRBV27, with D perhaps TRBD1 (5 bases). From germline, CDR1 is MNHEY and CDR2 SMNVEV (reference sequence). This CDR3 has 13 amino acids. V gave up 5 bases and J gave up 5 bases, with 13 bases separating them. The CDR3 DNA reads as TGTGCCAGCAGTCCACTAACAGGAGACGAGCAGTACTTC. Protein: CASSPLTGDEQYF.

The chain uses TRBV4-1 and TRBJ2-7; D is perhaps TRBD1 (5 bases). Germline loops: CDR1 MGHRA, CDR2 YSYEKL. V gave up 5 bases and J gave up 3 bases, with 14 bases separating them. The CDR3 length is 14 residues. The CDR3 nucleotides are TGCGCCAGCAGCTCGTATGGGGCAATCTACGAGCAGTACTTC. Translating gives CASSSYGAIYEQYF.

This sequence joins TRBV11-2 and TRBJ2-7; the D gene is possibly TRBD1 (6 bases). The CDR3 runs to 15 residues. V was cut by 3 bases and J by 0 bases, with 12 bases left in between. Per the germline V gene, CDR1 is SGHAT and CDR2 is FQNNGV. The CDR3 nucleotides are TGTGCCAGCAGCTTCTCCGGGACAATCTCCTACGAGCAGTACTTC. It encodes CASSFSGTISYEQYF.

The V call is TRBV30, the J call TRBJ1-5; 8 bases line up with TRBD1. The CDR3 is 16 residues long. The germline gives CDR1 GTSNPN, CDR2 SVGIG (reference sequence). J gave up 3 bases and V 2 bases, and 9 bases lay outside the gene matches. This CDR3 is CAWSPRDRSYNQPQHF. DNA of the CDR3: TGTGCCTGGAGTCCCCGGGACAGGAGTTACAATCAGCCCCAGCATTTT.

The gene calls are TRBV9 and TRBJ1-4, with a weak D call TRBD1 (6 bases). CDR3 length: 15 residues. Between the trimmed V and J ends, which lost 4 bases and 2 bases, there was a span of 12 bases. CDR1 and CDR2 (germline): SGDLS, YYNGEE. Here the CDR3 DNA reads TGTGCCAGCAGCAAAGGGGGGGCGACTAATGAAAAACTGTTTTTT. This sequence encodes CASSKGGATNEKLFF.

This rearrangement joins TRBV7-2 to TRBJ2-5; 13 bases fit TRBD2. Trimming removed 5 bases from V and 1 base from J; junction bases left unmatched: 4. This CDR3 spans 16 amino acids. Per germline, CDR1 SGHTA and CDR2 FQGNSA. The CDR3: CASSGRTSGGQETQYF. Written as DNA, the CDR3 is TGTGCCAGCAGCGGCAGGACTAGCGGGGGCCAAGAGACCCAGTACTTC.

The V call is TRBV13, the J call TRBJ2-1; tentatively, D is TRBD1 (6 bases). V lost 5 bases and J lost 2, with 19 bases in between. Germline loops: CDR1 PRHDT, CDR2 FYEKMQ (reference sequence). CDR3 length equals 17 residues. In DNA form, the CDR3 reads TGTGCCAGCAGCCTCCCACCAGGGGAGTCCCCCTACAATGAGCAGTTCTTC. Residues: CASSLPPGESPYNEQFF.

The gene calls are TRBV7-9 and TRBJ1-2; 7 bases are shared with TRBD1. Germline-derived CDR1 and CDR2 are SEHNR and FQNEAQ (reference sequence). Losses at the gene ends were 5 bases for V and 4 bases for J; bases not matched to a gene: 7. The CDR3 has 14 residues. The CDR3 reads CASSPAGQFYGYTF. CDR3 nucleotide sequence: TGTGCCAGCAGCCCCGCGGGACAGTTCTATGGCTACACCTTC.

This chain links TRBV9 with TRBJ1-2; TRBD1 agrees at 10 bases. The J segment lost 8 bases and the V segment lost 4 bases, leaving 11 bases of the junction unmatched. Germline V gene sequence: CDR1 SGDLS, CDR2 YYNGEE. The CDR3 has 15 amino acids. The CDR3 region is CASSPRRGQGQGYTF. CDR3 nucleotides: TGTGCCAGCAGCCCGCGGCGGGGACAGGGGCAAGGCTACACCTTC.

This chain joins TRBV7-3 and TRBJ2-1; D gene unclear. CDR1 is SGHTA and CDR2 is FQGTGA in the germline V gene. The germline V and J ends were trimmed by 5 bases and 9 bases, with 14 bases remaining between them. The CDR3 length is 13 residues. The CDR3 protein is CASSPTAIGEQFF. CDR3 DNA sequence: TGTGCCAGCAGCCCGACTGCGATTGGTGAGCAGTTCTTC.

The V and J genes are TRBV4-2 and TRBJ2-7; TRBD2 matches at 8 bases. Germline CDR1 reads LGHNA; CDR2 reads YNFKEQ. Trimming removed 0 bases from V and 3 bases from J; junction bases left unmatched: 7. The CDR3 contains 16 residues. CDR3 region: CASSQEGTGGYYEQYF. The CDR3 region has the DNA TGTGCCAGCAGCCAAGAAGGCACGGGAGGGTACTACGAGCAGTACTTC.

The chain carries TRBV18 and TRBJ2-2, with a possible D match to TRBD2 (6 bases). V shed 0 bases and J shed 1 base, with 9 bases lying between them. This CDR3 is 16 amino acids long. Germline values: CDR1 KGHSH, CDR2 LQKENI. CDR3 in amino acids: CASSPPLAENTGELFF. As DNA, the CDR3 is TGTGCCAGCTCACCACCACTAGCAGAGAACACCGGGGAGCTGTTTTTT.

J is TRBJ1-1 and V is TRBV28, with 7 nucleotides matching TRBD1. With V trimmed by 9 bases and J by 10 bases, 17 bases remained unmatched. The CDR3 has 14 residues. Germline CDR1 reads MDHEN; CDR2 reads SYDVKM. The CDR3 bases are TGTGCCAGTTACCGACAGGGACGTTCTCCCCCAGCTTTCTTT. Translating it yields CASYRQGRSPPAFF.

This chain joins TRBV5-5 and TRBJ2-2, with a possible D match to TRBD2 (5 bases). Trimming cost V 1 base and J 5 bases, with 12 bases left between them. Germline-derived CDR1 and CDR2 are SGHKS and YYEKEE (reference sequence). The CDR3 is made up of 15 amino acids. The CDR3 loop is CASSLSLAGTGELFF. DNA of the CDR3: TGTGCCAGCAGCTTGTCGCTAGCCGGGACCGGGGAGCTGTTTTTT.

CDR3 in DNA: TGCGCCAGCAGCAGGGTAGGGGACACTGAAGCTTTCTTT. Translating it yields CASSRVGDTEAFF. The chain uses TRBV5-1 and TRBJ1-1; perhaps TRBD1 as D (5 bases). Germline V gene sequence: CDR1 SGHRS, CDR2 YFSETQ. V lost 4 bases to trimming and J lost 3 bases, with 10 bases between them. This CDR3 is built from 13 residues.

The chain is built from TRBV5-5 and TRBJ2-1; possibly TRBD2 for D (6 bases). The CDR3 is 14 amino acids. Looked up from germline, CDR1 is SGHKS and CDR2 is YYEKEE (reference sequence). Trimming shortened V by 7 bases and J by 4 bases, and 15 bases separated the two germline ends. As DNA, the CDR3 is TGTGCCAGCGTCCTCGGGGGAGCTTACAATGAGCAGTTCTTC. Translating gives CASVLGGAYNEQFF.

The genes are TRBV13 and TRBJ2-1, with TRBD2 matching over 7 bases. This CDR3 has 15 amino acids. CDR1 and CDR2 (germline): PRHDT, FYEKMQ (reference sequence). Trimming cost V 5 bases and J 9 bases; bases outside gene matches: 13. The CDR3 sequence is CASSLAWEGLGEQFF. CDR3 DNA: TGTGCCAGCAGCCTGGCGTGGGAGGGCCTCGGTGAGCAGTTCTTC.

The genes are TRBV4-3 and TRBJ2-5, with 8 bases fitting TRBD2. The DNA end is a closer match to TRBJ2-7, so the J assignment may be wrong. This CDR3 has 13 residues. CDR1 is LGHNA and CDR2 is YSLEER in the germline V gene. The CDR3 protein is CASSPREGGEQYF. CDR3 nucleotide sequence: TGCGCCAGCAGCCCTCGGGAGGGCGGCGAGCAGTACTTC.

The CDR3 sequence: CAWSDPTGTEAFF. In nucleotides, the CDR3 is TGTGCCTGGAGCGACCCGACAGGCACTGAAGCTTTCTTT. This chain joins TRBV30 and TRBJ1-1, with D possibly being TRBD1 (6 bases). The CDR3 totals 13 residues. The germline gives CDR1 GTSNPN, CDR2 SVGIG (reference sequence). Trimming stripped 3 bases from V and 4 bases from J, with 12 bases between.

This sequence joins TRBV5-1 and TRBJ2-3; maybe TRBD2 (6 bases). V gave up 3 bases and J gave up 2 bases, with 13 bases separating them. The germline CDR1 and CDR2 sequences are SGHRS and YFSETQ. There are 15 residues in the CDR3. The CDR3 region is CASSSGDFYTDTQYF. The DNA for the CDR3 is TGCGCCAGCAGCTCGGGGGACTTCTACACAGATACGCAGTATTTT.

This chain connects TRBV28 to TRBJ2-3; 10 bases are shared with TRBD2. V lost 3 bases to trimming and J lost 3 bases; unmatched junction nucleotides: 0. This CDR3 has 14 residues. Germline lookup yields CDR1 MDHEN and CDR2 SYDVKM. The CDR3 here is CASSFSGRTDTQYF. DNA of the CDR3: TGTGCCAGCAGTTTTAGCGGGAGGACAGATACGCAGTATTTT.

J is TRBJ2-2 and V is TRBV6-1; unclear D gene. The CDR3 totals 14 residues. V dropped 10 bases and J dropped 0 bases, with 12 bases sitting between them. Germline V lookup: CDR1 MNHNS, CDR2 SASEGT. The CDR3 here is CATFRRTNTGELFF. CDR3 nucleotide sequence: TGTGCCACCTTTCGTCGTACGAACACCGGGGAGCTGTTTTTT.

The V gene is TRBV7-3, the J gene TRBJ2-5; TRBD1 agrees at 10 bases. Germline CDR1 reads SGHTA; CDR2 reads FQGTGA. J gave up 5 bases and V 2 bases, and 8 bases lay outside the gene matches. The CDR3 covers 16 residues. The CDR3 loop reads CASSLGTGAPGETQYF. Here the CDR3 DNA reads TGTGCCAGCAGCTTAGGGACAGGGGCCCCAGGGGAGACCCAGTACTTC.

The chain combines TRBV11-2 with TRBJ2-1; possible D gene TRBD2, 5 bases. The V end lost 2 bases, the J end lost 0 bases, and 11 bases lay between the germline ends. The CDR3 contains 16 residues. Per germline, CDR1 SGHAT and CDR2 FQNNGV. Here the CDR3 DNA reads TGTGCCAGCAGCTTACAGCGGAAGAGCTCCTACAATGAGCAGTTCTTC. Protein product: CASSLQRKSSYNEQFF.

This chain uses TRBV15 with TRBJ2-3, with 8 bases fitting TRBD2. The V gene end was trimmed by 3 bases and the J gene end by 3 bases; junction bases not matched to a gene: 8. This CDR3 region has 16 residues. CDR1 and CDR2 (germline): LNHNV, YYDKDF (reference sequence). The CDR3 loop is CATSRGAGEATDTQYF. CDR3 nucleotides: TGTGCCACCAGCAGGGGAGCGGGAGAAGCTACAGATACGCAGTATTTT.

The chain employs TRBV4-3 and TRBJ1-2; D possibly corresponds to TRBD1 (6 bases). There are 12 residues in the CDR3. CDR1 LGHNA and CDR2 YSLEER come from the germline V gene. The germline V and J ends were trimmed by 4 bases and 4 bases, with 7 bases remaining between them. The CDR3 DNA reads TGCGCCAGCAGCCTGGACAGCTATGGCTACACCTTC. Amino acid sequence: CASSLDSYGYTF.

This chain uses TRBV5-4 with TRBJ1-1; D is possibly TRBD1 (5 bases). Trimming shortened V by 1 base and J by 1 base, and 8 bases separated the two germline ends. Germline V CDR1 and CDR2: SGHNT, YYREEE (reference sequence). The CDR3 is made up of 14 amino acids. For the CDR3, the DNA is TGTGCCAGCAGCTTGCGCCAGGGGAACACTGAAGCTTTCTTT. Its translation: CASSLRQGNTEAFF. Variable domain in full (rest from reference TRBV5-4 and TRBJ1-1): ETGVTQSPTHLIKTRGQQVTLRCSSQSGHNTVSWYQQALGQGPQFIFQYYREEENGRGNFPPRFSGLQFPNYSSELNVNALELDDSALYLCASSLRQGNTEAFFGQGTRLTVV.

This chain joins TRBV25-1 and TRBJ2-3; D perhaps matches TRBD2 (6 bases). Trimming removed 1 base at V and 2 bases at J, with 13 bases between. Germline lookup yields CDR1 MGHDK and CDR2 SYGVNS. The CDR3 is made up of 16 amino acids. CDR3 coding DNA: TGTGCCAGCAGTGAATCCCGACGGGGGAACACAGATACGCAGTATTTT. Protein product: CASSESRRGNTDTQYF.

This chain connects TRBV4-3 to TRBJ2-1; 10 bases line up with TRBD2. The V and J ends lost 4 bases and 8 bases, in that order; junction bases with no gene match: 8. Looked up from germline, CDR1 is LGHNA and CDR2 is YSLEER. This CDR3 has 15 amino acids. This chain's CDR3 is CASSLSLAGEDEQFF. Written as DNA, the CDR3 is TGCGCCAGCAGCCTATCGCTAGCGGGAGAGGATGAGCAGTTCTTC.